This TCR beta chain was identified during a study of cytomegalovirus exposure and HLA in healthy donors. A multiplex PCR was run with 60 Vbeta primers and 13 Jbeta primers. Sequencing was performed with immunoSEQ multiplex PCR; in TCRdb, only in-frame clones are kept and a portion is missing. The data contain over 90,000 clones, under 85% of them singletons. The V gene's germline CDR1 is MDHEN and CDR2 SYDVKM. The CDR3 has 15 amino acids. V was pared by 4 bases and J by 2 bases, with 2 bases of the junction left unmatched. Sample: PBMCs. The sequence derives from a female donor in good health and CMV-seropositive. This rearrangement joins TRBV28 to TRBJ2-6; 7 bases are shared with TRBD1. DNA of the CDR3: TGTGCCAGCAGTTACCAGGGGGCTGGGGCCAACGTCCTGACTTTC. It is translated as CASSYQGAGANVLTF.